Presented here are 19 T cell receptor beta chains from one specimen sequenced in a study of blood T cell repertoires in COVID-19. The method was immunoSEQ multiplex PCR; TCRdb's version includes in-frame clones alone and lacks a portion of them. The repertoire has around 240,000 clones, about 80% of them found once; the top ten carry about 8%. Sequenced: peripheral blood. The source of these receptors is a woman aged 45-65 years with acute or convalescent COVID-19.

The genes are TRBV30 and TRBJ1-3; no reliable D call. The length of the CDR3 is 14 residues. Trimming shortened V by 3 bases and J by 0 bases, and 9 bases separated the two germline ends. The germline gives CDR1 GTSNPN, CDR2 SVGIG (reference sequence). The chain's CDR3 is CAWRQYSSGNTIYF. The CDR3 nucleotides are TGTGCCTGGAGGCAATACTCCTCTGGAAACACCATATATTTT.

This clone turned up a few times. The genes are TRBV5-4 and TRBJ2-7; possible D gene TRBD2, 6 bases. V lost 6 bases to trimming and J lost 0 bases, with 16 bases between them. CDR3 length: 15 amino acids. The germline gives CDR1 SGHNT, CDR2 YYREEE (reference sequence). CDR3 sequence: CASTSLGLSSYEQYF. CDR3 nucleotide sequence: TGTGCCAGCACGTCATTGGGACTCAGCTCCTACGAGCAGTACTTC.

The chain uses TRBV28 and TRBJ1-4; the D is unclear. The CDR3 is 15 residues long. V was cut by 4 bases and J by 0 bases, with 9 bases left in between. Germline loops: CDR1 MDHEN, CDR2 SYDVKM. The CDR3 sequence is CASSSVGATNEKLFF. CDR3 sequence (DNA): TGTGCCAGCAGTTCTGTCGGAGCAACTAATGAAAAACTGTTTTTT.

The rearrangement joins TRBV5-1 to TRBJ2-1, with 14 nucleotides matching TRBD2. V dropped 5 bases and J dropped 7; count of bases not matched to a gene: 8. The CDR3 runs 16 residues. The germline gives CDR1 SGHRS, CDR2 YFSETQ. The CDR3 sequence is CASSYPGLAGANEQFF. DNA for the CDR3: TGCGCCAGCAGTTATCCGGGACTAGCGGGAGCAAATGAGCAGTTCTTC. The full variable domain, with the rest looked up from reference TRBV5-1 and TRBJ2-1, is KAGVTQTPRYLIKTRGQQVTLSCSPISGHRSVSWYQQTPGQGLQFLFEYFSETQRNKGNFPGRFSGRQFSNSRSEMNVSTLELGDSALYLCASSYPGLAGANEQFFGPGTRLTVL.

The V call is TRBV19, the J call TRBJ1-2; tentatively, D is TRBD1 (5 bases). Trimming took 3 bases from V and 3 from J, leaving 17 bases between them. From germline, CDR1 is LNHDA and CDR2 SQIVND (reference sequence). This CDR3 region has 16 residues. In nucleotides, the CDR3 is TGTGCCAGTAGTATGAAGGGGATTGGACGGTACTATGGCTACACCTTC. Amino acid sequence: CASSMKGIGRYYGYTF.

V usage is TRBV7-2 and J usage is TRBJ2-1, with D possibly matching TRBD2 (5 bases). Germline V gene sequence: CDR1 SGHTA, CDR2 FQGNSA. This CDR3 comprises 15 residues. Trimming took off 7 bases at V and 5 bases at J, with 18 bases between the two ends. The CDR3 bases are TGTGCCAGCACCCCCGTTCGGGGATCGAACAATGAGCAGTTCTTC. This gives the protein CASTPVRGSNNEQFF.

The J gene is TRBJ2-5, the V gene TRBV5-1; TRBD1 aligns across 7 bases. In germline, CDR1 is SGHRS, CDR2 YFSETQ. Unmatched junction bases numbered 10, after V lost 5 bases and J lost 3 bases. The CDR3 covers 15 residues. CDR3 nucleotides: TGCGCCAGCAGAACAACAGGGGTCGGGGAAGAGACCCAGTACTTC. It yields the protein CASRTTGVGEETQYF. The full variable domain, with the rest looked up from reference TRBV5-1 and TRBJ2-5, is KAGVTQTPRYLIKTRGQQVTLSCSPISGHRSVSWYQQTPGQGLQFLFEYFSETQRNKGNFPGRFSGRQFSNSRSEMNVSTLELGDSALYLCASRTTGVGEETQYFGPGTRLLVL.

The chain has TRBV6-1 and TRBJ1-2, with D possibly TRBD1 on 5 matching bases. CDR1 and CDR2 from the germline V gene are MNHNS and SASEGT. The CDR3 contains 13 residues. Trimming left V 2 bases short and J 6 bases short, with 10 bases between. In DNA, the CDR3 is TGTGCCAGCAGTGAATCACAGGAGCATGGCTACACCTTC. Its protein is CASSESQEHGYTF.

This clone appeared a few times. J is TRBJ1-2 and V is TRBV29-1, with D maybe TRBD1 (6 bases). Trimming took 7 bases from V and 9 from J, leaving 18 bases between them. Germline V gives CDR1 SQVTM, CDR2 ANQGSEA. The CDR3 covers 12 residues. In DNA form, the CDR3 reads TGCAGCGCCGAGCGGGGGGCTGCTAGCTACACCTTC. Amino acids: CSAERGAASYTF.

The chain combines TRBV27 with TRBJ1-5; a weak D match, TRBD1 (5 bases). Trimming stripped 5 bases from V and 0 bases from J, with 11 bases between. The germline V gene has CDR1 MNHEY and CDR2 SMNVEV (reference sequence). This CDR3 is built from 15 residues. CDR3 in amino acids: CASSAGVNSNQPQHF. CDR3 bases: TGTGCCAGCAGTGCGGGGGTCAATAGCAATCAGCCCCAGCATTTT.

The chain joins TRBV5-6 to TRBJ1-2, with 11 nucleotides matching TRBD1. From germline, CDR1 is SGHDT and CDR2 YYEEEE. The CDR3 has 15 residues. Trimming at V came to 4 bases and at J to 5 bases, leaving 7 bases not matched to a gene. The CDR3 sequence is CASSLRDRGFYGYTF. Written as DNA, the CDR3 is TGTGCCAGCAGCCTCCGGGACAGGGGGTTTTATGGCTACACCTTC.

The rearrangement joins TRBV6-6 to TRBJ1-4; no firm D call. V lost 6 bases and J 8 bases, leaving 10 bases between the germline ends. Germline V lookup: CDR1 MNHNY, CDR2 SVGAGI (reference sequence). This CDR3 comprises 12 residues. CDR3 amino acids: CASSQMREKLFF. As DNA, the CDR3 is TGTGCCAGCAGCCAAATGAGGGAAAAACTGTTTTTT.

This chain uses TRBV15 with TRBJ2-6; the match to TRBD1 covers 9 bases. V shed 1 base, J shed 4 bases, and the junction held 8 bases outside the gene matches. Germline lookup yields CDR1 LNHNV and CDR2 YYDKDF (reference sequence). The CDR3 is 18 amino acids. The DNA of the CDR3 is TGTGCCACCAGCAGAGTGGGGACAGGGTTTTTAGGGGCCAACGTCCTGACTTTC. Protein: CATSRVGTGFLGANVLTF. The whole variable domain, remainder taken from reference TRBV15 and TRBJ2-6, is DAMVIQNPRYQVTQFGKPVTLSCSQTLNHNVMYWYQQKSSQAPKLLFHYYDKDFNNEADTPDNFQSRRPNTSFCFLDIRSPGLGDTAMYLCATSRVGTGFLGANVLTFGAGSRLTVL.

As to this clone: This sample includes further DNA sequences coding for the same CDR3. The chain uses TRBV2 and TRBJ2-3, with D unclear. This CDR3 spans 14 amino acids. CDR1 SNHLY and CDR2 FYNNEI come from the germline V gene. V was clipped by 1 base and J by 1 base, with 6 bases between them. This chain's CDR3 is CASSEDRGTDTQYF. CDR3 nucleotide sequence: TGTGCCAGCAGTGAAGACAGAGGCACAGATACGCAGTATTTT.

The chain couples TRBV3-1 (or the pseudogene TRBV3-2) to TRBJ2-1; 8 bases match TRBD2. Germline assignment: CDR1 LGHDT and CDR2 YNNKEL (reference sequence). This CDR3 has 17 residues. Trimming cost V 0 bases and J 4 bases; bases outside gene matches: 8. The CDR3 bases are TGTGCCAGCAGCCAAGATCGGTGGCGGGAGGTTTACAATGAGCAGTTCTTC. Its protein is CASSQDRWREVYNEQFF.

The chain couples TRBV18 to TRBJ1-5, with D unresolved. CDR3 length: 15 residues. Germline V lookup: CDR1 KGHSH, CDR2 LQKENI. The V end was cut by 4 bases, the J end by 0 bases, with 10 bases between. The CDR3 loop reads CASSQNRYSNQPQHF. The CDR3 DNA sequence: TGTGCCAGCTCACAGAACAGATATAGCAATCAGCCCCAGCATTTT.

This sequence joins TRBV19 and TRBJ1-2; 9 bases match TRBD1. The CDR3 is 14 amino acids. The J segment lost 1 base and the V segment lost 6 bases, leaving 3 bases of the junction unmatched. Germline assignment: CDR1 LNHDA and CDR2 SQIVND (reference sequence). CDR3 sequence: CASRWTGDNYGYTF. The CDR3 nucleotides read TGTGCCAGTAGGTGGACAGGGGATAACTATGGCTACACCTTC.

The CDR3 is CASSLTGQHSQPQHF. Here the CDR3 DNA reads TGTGCCAGCAGCTTGACAGGGCAGCATAGTCAGCCCCAGCATTTT. This chain joins TRBV5-8 and TRBJ1-5; D may be TRBD1 (6 bases). The CDR3 runs to 15 residues. The germline V gene encodes CDR1 SGHTS and CDR2 YDEGEE. V shed 1 base and J shed 6 bases, with 14 bases lying between them.

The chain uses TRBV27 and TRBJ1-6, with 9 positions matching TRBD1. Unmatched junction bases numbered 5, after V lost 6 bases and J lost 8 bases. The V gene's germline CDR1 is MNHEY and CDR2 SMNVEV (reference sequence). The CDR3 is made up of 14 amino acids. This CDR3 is CASRPGQGYSPLHF. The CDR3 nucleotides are TGTGCCAGCAGGCCGGGACAGGGTTATTCACCCCTCCACTTT.